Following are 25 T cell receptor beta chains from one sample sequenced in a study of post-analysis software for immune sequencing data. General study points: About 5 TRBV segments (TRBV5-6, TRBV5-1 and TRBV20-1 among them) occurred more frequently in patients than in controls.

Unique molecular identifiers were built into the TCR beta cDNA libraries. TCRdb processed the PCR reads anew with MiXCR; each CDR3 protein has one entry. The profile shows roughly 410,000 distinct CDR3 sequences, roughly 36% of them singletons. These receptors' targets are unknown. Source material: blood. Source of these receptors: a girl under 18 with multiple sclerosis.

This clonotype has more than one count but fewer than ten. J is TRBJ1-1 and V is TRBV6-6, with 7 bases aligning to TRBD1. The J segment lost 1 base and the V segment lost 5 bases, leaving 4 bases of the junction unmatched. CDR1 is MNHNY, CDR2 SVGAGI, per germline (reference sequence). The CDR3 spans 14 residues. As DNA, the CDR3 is TGTGCCAGCAGTCCGACAGGGAGGAACACTGAAGCTTTCTTT. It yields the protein CASSPTGRNTEAFF.

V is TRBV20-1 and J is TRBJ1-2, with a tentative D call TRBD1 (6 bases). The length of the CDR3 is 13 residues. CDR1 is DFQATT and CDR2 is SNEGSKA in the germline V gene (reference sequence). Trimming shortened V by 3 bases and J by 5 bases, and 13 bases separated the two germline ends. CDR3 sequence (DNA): TGCAGTGCTAGCCTGGGCAGGGGATATGGCTACACCTTC. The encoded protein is CSASLGRGYGYTF.

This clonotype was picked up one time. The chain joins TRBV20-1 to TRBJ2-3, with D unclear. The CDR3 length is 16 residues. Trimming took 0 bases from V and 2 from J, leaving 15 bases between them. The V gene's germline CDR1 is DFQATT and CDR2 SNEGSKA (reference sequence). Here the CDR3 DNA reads TGCAGTGCTAGAGAAAGACCAGATGGAACCACAGATACGCAGTATTTT. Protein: CSARERPDGTTDTQYF.

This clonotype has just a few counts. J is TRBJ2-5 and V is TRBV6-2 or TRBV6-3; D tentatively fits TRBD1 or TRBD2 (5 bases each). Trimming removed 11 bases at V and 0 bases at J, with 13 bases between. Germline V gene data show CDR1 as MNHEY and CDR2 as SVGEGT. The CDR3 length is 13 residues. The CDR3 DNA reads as TGTGCCTCCTCGGGACGGAACCAAGAGACCCAGTACTTC. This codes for CASSGRNQETQYF.

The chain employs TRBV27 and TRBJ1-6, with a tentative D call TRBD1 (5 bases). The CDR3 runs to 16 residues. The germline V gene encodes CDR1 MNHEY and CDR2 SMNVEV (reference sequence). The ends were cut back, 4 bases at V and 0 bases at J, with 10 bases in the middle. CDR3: CASSSGAYSYNSPLHF. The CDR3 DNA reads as TGTGCCAGCAGTTCCGGGGCATACTCCTATAATTCACCCCTCCACTTT.

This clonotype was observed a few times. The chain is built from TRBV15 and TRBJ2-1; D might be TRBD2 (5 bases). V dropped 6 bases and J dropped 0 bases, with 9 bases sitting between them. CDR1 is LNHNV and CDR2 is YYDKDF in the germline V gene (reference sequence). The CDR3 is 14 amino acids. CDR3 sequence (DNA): TGTGCCACCAGGCGGGTTACCTCCTACAATGAGCAGTTCTTC. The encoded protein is CATRRVTSYNEQFF.

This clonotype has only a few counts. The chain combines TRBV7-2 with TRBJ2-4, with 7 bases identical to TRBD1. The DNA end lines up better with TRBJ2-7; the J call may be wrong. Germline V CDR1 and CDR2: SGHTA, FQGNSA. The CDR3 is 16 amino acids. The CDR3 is CASSQYLGGRANEQYF. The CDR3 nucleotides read TGTGCCAGCAGCCAGTACTTAGGGGGCCGGGCCAACGAGCAGTACTTC.

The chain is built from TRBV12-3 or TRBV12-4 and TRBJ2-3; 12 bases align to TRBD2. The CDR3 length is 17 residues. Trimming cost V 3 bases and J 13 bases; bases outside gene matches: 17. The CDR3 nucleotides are TGTGCCAGCAGTTTTGCCCACCTAGCGGGAGGGACAGATGCGGAGTATTTT. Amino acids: CASSFAHLAGGTDAEYF.

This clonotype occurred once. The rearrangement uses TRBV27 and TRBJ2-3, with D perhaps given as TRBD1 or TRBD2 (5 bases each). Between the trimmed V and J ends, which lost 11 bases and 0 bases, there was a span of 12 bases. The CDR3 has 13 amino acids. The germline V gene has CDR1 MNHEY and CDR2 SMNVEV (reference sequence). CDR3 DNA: TGTGCCTCGTGGTGGGGGAGCACAGATACGCAGTATTTT. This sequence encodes CASWWGSTDTQYF.

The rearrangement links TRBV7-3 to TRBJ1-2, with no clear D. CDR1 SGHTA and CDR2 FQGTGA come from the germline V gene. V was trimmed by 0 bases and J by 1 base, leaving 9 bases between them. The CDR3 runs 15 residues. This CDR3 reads CASSLTAGGNYGYTF. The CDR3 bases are TGTGCCAGCAGCTTAACGGCAGGCGGTAACTATGGCTACACCTTC.

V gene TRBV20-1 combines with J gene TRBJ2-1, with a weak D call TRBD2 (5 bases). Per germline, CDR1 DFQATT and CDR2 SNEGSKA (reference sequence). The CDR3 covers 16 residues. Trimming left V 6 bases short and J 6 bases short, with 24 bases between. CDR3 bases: TGCAGTGCCACCGGGGAAGTCACGGGTCGTCTCAATGAGCAGTTCTTC. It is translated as CSATGEVTGRLNEQFF.

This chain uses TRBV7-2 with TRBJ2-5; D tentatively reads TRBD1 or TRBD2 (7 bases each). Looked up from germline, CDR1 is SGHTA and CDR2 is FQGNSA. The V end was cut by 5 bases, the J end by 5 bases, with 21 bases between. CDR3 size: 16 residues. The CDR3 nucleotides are TGTGCCAGCAGCCCCAGGACAGGATTCGGGGGGGAGACCCAGTACTTC. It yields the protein CASSPRTGFGGETQYF.

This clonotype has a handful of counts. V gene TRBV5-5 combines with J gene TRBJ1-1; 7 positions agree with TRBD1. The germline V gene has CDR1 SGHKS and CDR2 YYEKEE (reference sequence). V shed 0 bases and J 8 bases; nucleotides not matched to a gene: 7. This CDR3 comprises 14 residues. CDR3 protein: CASSLEGGGFEAFF. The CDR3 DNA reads TGTGCCAGCAGCTTGGAAGGAGGGGGCTTCGAAGCTTTCTTT.

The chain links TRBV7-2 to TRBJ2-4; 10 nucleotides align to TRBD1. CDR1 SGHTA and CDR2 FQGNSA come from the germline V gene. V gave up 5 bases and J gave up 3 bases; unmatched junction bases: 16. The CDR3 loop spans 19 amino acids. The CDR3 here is CASSGSETGGSYLKNIQYF. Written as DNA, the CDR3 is TGTGCCAGCAGCGGTAGTGAGACAGGGGGCTCCTACCTCAAAAACATTCAGTACTTC.

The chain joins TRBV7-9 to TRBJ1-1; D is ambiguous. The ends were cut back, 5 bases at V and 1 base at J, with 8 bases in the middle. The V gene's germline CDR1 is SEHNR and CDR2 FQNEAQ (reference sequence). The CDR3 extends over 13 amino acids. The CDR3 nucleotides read TGTGCCAGCAGCGCCCCCGGGAACACTGAAGCTTTCTTT. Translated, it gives CASSAPGNTEAFF.

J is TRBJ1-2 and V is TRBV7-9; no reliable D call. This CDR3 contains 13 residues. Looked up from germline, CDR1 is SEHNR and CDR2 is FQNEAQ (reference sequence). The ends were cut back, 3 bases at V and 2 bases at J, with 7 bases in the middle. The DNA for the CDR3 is TGTGCCAGCAGCTTTGGACTGAACTATGGCTACACCTTC. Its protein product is CASSFGLNYGYTF.

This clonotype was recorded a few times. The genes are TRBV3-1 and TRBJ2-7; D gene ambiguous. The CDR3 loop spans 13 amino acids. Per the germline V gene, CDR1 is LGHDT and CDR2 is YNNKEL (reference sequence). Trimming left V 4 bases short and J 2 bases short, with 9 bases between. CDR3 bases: TGTGCCAGCAGCCTAAACGACGCCTACGAGCAGTACTTC. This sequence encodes CASSLNDAYEQYF.

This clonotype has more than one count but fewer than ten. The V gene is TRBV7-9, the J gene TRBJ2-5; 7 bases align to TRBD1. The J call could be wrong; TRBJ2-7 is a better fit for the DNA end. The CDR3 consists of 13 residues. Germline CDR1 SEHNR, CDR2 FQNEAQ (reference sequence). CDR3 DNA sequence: TGTGCCAGCAGCCTGATACAGGGGTACGAGCAGTACTTC. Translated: CASSLIQGYEQYF.

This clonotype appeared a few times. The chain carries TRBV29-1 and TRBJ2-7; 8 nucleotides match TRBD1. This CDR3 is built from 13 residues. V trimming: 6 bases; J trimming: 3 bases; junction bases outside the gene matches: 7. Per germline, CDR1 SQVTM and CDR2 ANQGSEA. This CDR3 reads CSVATGARYEQYF. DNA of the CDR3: TGCAGCGTGGCGACAGGGGCCCGCTACGAGCAGTACTTC.

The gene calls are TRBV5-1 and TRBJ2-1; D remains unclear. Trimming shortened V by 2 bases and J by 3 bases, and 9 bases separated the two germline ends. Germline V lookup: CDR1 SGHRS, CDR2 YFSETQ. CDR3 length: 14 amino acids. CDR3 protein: CASSLLGLYNEQFF. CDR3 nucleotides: TGCGCCAGCAGCTTATTGGGCCTCTACAATGAGCAGTTCTTC. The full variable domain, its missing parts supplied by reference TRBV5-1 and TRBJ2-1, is KAGVTQTPRYLIKTRGQQVTLSCSPISGHRSVSWYQQTPGQGLQFLFEYFSETQRNKGNFPGRFSGRQFSNSRSEMNVSTLELGDSALYLCASSLLGLYNEQFFGPGTRLTVL.

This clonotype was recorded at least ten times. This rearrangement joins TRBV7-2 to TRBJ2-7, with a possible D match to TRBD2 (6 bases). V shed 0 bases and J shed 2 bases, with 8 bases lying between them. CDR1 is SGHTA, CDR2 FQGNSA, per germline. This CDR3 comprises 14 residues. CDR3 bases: TGTGCCAGCAGCTTAGCGCGGGGCACCTACGAGCAGTACTTC. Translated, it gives CASSLARGTYEQYF.

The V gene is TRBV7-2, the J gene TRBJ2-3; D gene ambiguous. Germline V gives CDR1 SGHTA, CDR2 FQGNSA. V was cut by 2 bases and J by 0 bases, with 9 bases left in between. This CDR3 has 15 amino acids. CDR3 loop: CASSLSTISTDTQYF. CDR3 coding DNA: TGTGCCAGCAGCTTAAGTACTATTAGCACAGATACGCAGTATTTT.

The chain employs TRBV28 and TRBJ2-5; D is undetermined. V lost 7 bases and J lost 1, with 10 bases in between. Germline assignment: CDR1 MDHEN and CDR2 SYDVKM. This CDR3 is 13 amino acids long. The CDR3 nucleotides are TGTGCCAGCACAAGGGCATTCCAAGAGACCCAGTACTTC. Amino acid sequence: CASTRAFQETQYF.

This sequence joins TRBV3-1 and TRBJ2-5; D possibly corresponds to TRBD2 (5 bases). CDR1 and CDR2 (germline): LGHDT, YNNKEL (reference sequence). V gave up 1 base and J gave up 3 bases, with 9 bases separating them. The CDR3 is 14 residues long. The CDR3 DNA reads TGTGCCAGCAGCCAAGTCTACGGGAAAGAGACCCAGTACTTC. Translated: CASSQVYGKETQYF.

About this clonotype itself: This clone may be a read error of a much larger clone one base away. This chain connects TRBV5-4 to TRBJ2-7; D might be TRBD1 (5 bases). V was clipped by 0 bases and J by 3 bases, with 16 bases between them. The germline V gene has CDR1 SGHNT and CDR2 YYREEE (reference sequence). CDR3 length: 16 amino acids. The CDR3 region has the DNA TGTGCCAGCAGCTTGGGGTCAGGGATTCGTTTCTACGAGCAGTACTTC. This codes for CASSLGSGIRFYEQYF.